This TCR beta chain comes out of a study of blood T cell repertoires in COVID-19. Study-wide background: Spain, Italy and the United States supplied samples that represented acute and convalescent COVID-19.

The table came from immunoSEQ multiplex PCR; TCRdb's copy has only in-frame clones and leaves some out. The sample records roughly 330,000 clones, over 75% being singletons. The V gene's germline CDR1 is MGHRA and CDR2 YSYEKL. With 5 bases removed from V and 5 bases from J, the gap between germline ends came to 13 bases. This CDR3 contains 14 residues. For recovered donors of Cohort 3, there were two negative PCRs, clearance, or symptom resolution. The genes are TRBV4-1 and TRBJ1-5, with D unresolved. What was sequenced was PBMCs or T cells enriched from blood (not recorded which). The sequence was obtained from a young woman who had recovered from COVID-19. The CDR3 nucleotides are TGCGCCAGCAGCAAACGCGGCTGGGATCAGCCCCAGCATTTT. It encodes CASSKRGWDQPQHF.